These T cell receptor beta chains were read from a single sample in a study of low-dose radiotherapy and immunotherapy resistance in tumors. One entry per CDR3 protein results from TCRdb running MiXCR on the reads. The sample has some 100,000 distinct CDR3 sequences, under 25% seen once. The starting material was PBMCs, obtained after low-dose radiotherapy plus immunotherapy. Receptor source: a male donor with prostate cancer. The CDR3 runs from the conserved cysteine through the conserved F or W. The order of the fields is clone size, D gene, V gene, J gene, CDR3 protein, CDR3 DNA. The D gene is left open where the match is weak. A row's size may be missing; if present it is once, few, many or a size class.

size: many; D: -; V: TRBV7-2; J: TRBJ2-3; CDR3: CASSLGTWVDTQYF; DNA: TGTGCCAGCAGCTTAGGGACTTGGGTAGATACGCAGTATTTT
size: many; D: -; V: TRBV5-4; J: TRBJ1-1; CDR3: CASSLKGNTEAFF; DNA: TGTGCCAGCAGCTTGAAGGGGAACACTGAAGCTTTCTTT
size: few; D: -; V: TRBV18; J: TRBJ1-5; CDR3: CASSPSGDNQPQHF; DNA: TGTGCCAGCTCACCATCAGGGGACAATCAGCCCCAGCATTTT
size: few; D: -; V: TRBV19; J: TRBJ2-1; CDR3: CASSMYRDEQFF; DNA: TGTGCCAGTAGTATGTACCGAGATGAGCAGTTCTTC
size: many; D: -; V: TRBV12-5; J: TRBJ2-3; CDR3: CASGLVRYGADTQYF; DNA: TGTGCTAGTGGTTTGGTGCGATACGGAGCCGATACGCAGTATTTT
size: many; D: TRBD2; V: TRBV5-1; J: TRBJ2-2; CDR3: CASSFGREDTGELFF; DNA: TGCGCCAGCAGCTTTGGACGGGAGGACACCGGGGAGCTGTTTTTT
size: few; D: TRBD2; V: TRBV11-3; J: TRBJ2-1; CDR3: CASSLGGTSGRQFF; DNA: TGTGCCAGCAGCTTAGGGGGGACTAGCGGGAGACAGTTCTTC
size: -; D: -; V: TRBV4-1; J: TRBJ2-5; CDR3: CASSQVRAPESPTQYF; DNA: TGCGCCAGCAGCCAAGTTCGGGCCCCCGAGTCCCCGACCCAGTACTTC
size: many; D: -; V: TRBV11-2; J: TRBJ2-1; CDR3: CASSFSARASNEQFF; DNA: TGTGCCAGCAGCTTTTCGGCCAGAGCCTCCAATGAGCAGTTCTTC
size: many; D: -; V: TRBV18; J: TRBJ1-2; CDR3: CASSPTSVPNFNYGYTF; DNA: TGTGCCAGCTCACCGACCTCCGTGCCCAACTTTAACTATGGCTACACCTTC
size: -; D: TRBD1; V: TRBV10-2; J: TRBJ2-3; CDR3: CASSAPTGVGDTQYF; DNA: TGCGCCAGCAGTGCCCCGACAGGGGTTGGGGATACGCAGTATTTT
size: many; D: -; V: TRBV5-1; J: TRBJ2-7; CDR3: CASKEGIDEQYF; DNA: TGCGCCAGCAAAGAGGGGATCGACGAGCAGTACTTC
size: many; D: TRBD2; V: TRBV20-1; J: TRBJ2-7; CDR3: CSARGRAGGSYEQYF; DNA: TGCAGTGCTAGAGGACGGGCGGGGGGTTCCTACGAGCAGTACTTC
size: -; D: TRBD1; V: TRBV2; J: TRBJ1-1; CDR3: CASSAARGWTEAFF; DNA: TGTGCCAGCAGTGCAGCCAGGGGGTGGACTGAAGCTTTCTTT
size: many; D: TRBD1; V: TRBV12-3/TRBV12-4; J: TRBJ2-7; CDR3: CASSLGYGTGGEQYF; DNA: TGTGCCAGCAGTTTGGGATACGGGACAGGGGGCGAGCAGTACTTC
size: many; D: -; V: TRBV19; J: TRBJ2-3; CDR3: CASRGGTITDTQYF; DNA: TGTGCCAGTAGGGGCGGGACGATCACAGATACGCAGTATTTT
size: many; D: -; V: TRBV11-1; J: TRBJ2-3; CDR3: CASIARDSTDTQYF; DNA: TGTGCCAGCATCGCCCGGGACAGCACAGATACGCAGTATTTT
size: few; D: TRBD1; V: TRBV12-5; J: TRBJ1-5; CDR3: CASAPGQGNQPQHF; DNA: TGTGCTAGTGCTCCGGGACAGGGGAATCAGCCCCAGCATTTT
size: -; D: -; V: TRBV20-1; J: TRBJ1-4; CDR3: CSARDAGGDGEKLFF; DNA: TGCAGTGCTAGAGACGCCGGGGGCGACGGTGAAAAACTGTTTTTT
size: many; D: TRBD2; V: TRBV2; J: TRBJ2-5; CDR3: CASSDSGGGETQYF; DNA: TGTGCCAGCAGCGATAGCGGGGGCGGGGAGACCCAGTACTTC
size: many; D: -; V: TRBV20-1; J: TRBJ2-3; CDR3: CSARDLRQPTDTQYF; DNA: TGCAGTGCTAGAGATCTACGTCAGCCCACAGATACGCAGTATTTT
size: -; D: TRBD2; V: TRBV11-2; J: TRBJ2-3; CDR3: CASSSSGLAEEDTQYF; DNA: TGTGCCAGCAGCTCAAGCGGCCTAGCGGAAGAGGATACGCAGTATTTT
size: -; D: TRBD1; V: TRBV6-6; J: TRBJ1-6; CDR3: CASSYMDRADSPLHF; DNA: TGTGCCAGCAGTTACATGGACAGGGCGGATTCACCCCTCCACTTT
size: once; D: TRBD1; V: TRBV6-2/TRBV6-3; J: TRBJ1-2; CDR3: CASSEGTGGSGYTF; DNA: TGTGCCAGCAGTGAAGGGACAGGGGGAAGCGGCTACACCTTC
size: -; D: -; V: TRBV30; J: TRBJ1-5; CDR3: CAWSGETYNQPQHF; DNA: TGTGCCTGGAGTGGGGAGACGTATAATCAGCCCCAGCATTTT
size: few; D: -; V: TRBV1; J: TRBJ2-1; CDR3: CASSPARREEQFF; DNA: TGCGCCAGCAGCCCCGCCCGGAGGGAGGAGCAGTTCTTC
size: many; D: -; V: TRBV27; J: TRBJ1-5; CDR3: CASSLTVNDRPQHF; DNA: TGTGCCAGCAGTTTGACCGTCAACGATCGGCCCCAGCATTTT
size: many; D: -; V: TRBV19; J: TRBJ2-2; CDR3: CASRQSANTGELFF; DNA: TGTGCCAGCAGACAGAGCGCGAACACCGGGGAGCTGTTTTTT
size: many; D: TRBD2; V: TRBV30; J: TRBJ2-3; CDR3: CAWSVGGGAADTQYF; DNA: TGTGCCTGGAGTGTCGGGGGGGGGGCCGCAGATACGCAGTATTTT
size: many; D: TRBD2; V: TRBV13; J: TRBJ2-2; CDR3: CASSSGLAVVGGELFF; DNA: TGTGCCAGCAGCTCAGGACTAGCGGTGGTGGGCGGGGAGCTGTTTTTT
size: many; D: TRBD2; V: TRBV7-2; J: TRBJ2-7; CDR3: CASSSLAGGDYEQYF; DNA: TGTGCCAGCAGCTCATTAGCGGGGGGGGACTACGAGCAGTACTTC
size: many; D: TRBD2; V: TRBV14; J: TRBJ2-3; CDR3: CASSQGLAGSTDTQYF; DNA: TGTGCCAGCAGCCAGGGACTAGCGGGATCCACAGATACGCAGTATTTT
size: many; D: -; V: TRBV6-1; J: TRBJ1-1; CDR3: CASSELGQPNTEAFF; DNA: TGTGCCAGCAGTGAACTTGGACAGCCCAACACTGAAGCTTTCTTT
size: many; D: -; V: TRBV9; J: TRBJ2-7; CDR3: CASSGRGASYEQYF; DNA: TGTGCCAGCAGCGGTCGGGGAGCGTCCTACGAGCAGTACTTC
size: -; D: -; V: TRBV20-1; J: TRBJ2-7; CDR3: CSASFASLPLREQYF; DNA: TGCAGTGCGAGCTTCGCCAGCCTTCCGCTGAGGGAGCAGTACTTC
size: many; D: TRBD2; V: TRBV11-2; J: TRBJ2-5; CDR3: CASSPTRGGGETQYF; DNA: TGTGCCAGCAGCCCCACGCGCGGGGGGGGAGAGACCCAGTACTTC
size: many; D: -; V: TRBV3-1; J: TRBJ2-2; CDR3: CASSQDTPTTGELFF; DNA: TGTGCCAGCAGCCAAGACACACCCACCACCGGGGAGCTGTTTTTT
size: many; D: TRBD2; V: TRBV20-1; J: TRBJ2-7; CDR3: CSASGLADSYEQYF; DNA: TGCAGTGCTTCGGGGCTAGCGGACTCCTACGAGCAGTACTTC
size: many; D: -; V: TRBV6-6; J: TRBJ1-2; CDR3: CASSLSRGDGYTF; DNA: TGTGCCAGCAGTTTAAGCCGAGGGGATGGCTACACCTTC
size: many; D: TRBD2; V: TRBV2; J: TRBJ2-2; CDR3: CASSPSTGGANTGELFF; DNA: TGTGCCAGCAGTCCCTCCACGGGGGGGGCGAACACCGGGGAGCTGTTTTTT
size: many; D: TRBD1; V: TRBV27; J: TRBJ2-7; CDR3: CASSFGQGFYEQYF; DNA: TGTGCCAGCAGTTTTGGACAGGGGTTCTACGAGCAGTACTTC
size: many; D: -; V: TRBV19; J: TRBJ1-5; CDR3: CASSIRRSNQPQHF; DNA: TGTGCCAGTAGTATCAGACGGAGCAATCAGCCCCAGCATTTT
size: many; D: -; V: TRBV14; J: TRBJ2-2; CDR3: CASSTNDGGPANTGELFF; DNA: TGTGCCAGCAGCACTAACGACGGTGGACCCGCGAACACCGGGGAGCTGTTTTTT
size: -; D: -; V: TRBV3-1; J: TRBJ2-7; CDR3: CASSQRRKGLWPYEQYF; DNA: TGTGCCAGCAGCCAACGTCGGAAGGGTCTCTGGCCCTACGAGCAGTACTTC
size: many; D: -; V: TRBV3-1; J: TRBJ2-2; CDR3: CASNQLNTGELFF; DNA: TGTGCCAGCAACCAGTTGAACACCGGGGAGCTGTTTTTT